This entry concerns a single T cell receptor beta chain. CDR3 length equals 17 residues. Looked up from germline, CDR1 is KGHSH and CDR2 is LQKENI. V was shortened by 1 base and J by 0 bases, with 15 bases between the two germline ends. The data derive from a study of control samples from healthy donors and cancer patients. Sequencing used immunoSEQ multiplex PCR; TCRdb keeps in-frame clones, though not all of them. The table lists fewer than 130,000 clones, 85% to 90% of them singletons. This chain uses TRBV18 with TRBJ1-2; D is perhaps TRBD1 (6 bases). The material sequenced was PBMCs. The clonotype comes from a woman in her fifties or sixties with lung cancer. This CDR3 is CASSPLTGQPTNYGYTF. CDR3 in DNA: TGTGCCAGCTCACCACTGACAGGTCAACCTACTAACTATGGCTACACCTTC.